The 16 T cell receptor beta chains below come from one sample, sequenced in a study of blood T cell repertoires in COVID-19. Profiled with immunoSEQ multiplex PCR; TCRdb holds only in-frame clones, not every one. Among about 260,000 clones listed, approximately 90% were seen once. Sequenced material: PBMCs or T cells enriched from blood (not recorded which). All receptors come from a man aged 35 to 55 who had been exposed to COVID-19.

The V gene is TRBV28, the J gene TRBJ1-5; tentatively, D is TRBD1 (5 bases). The germline V gene has CDR1 MDHEN and CDR2 SYDVKM. The germline V and J ends were trimmed by 7 bases and 11 bases, with 21 bases remaining between them. CDR3 length equals 14 residues. This chain's CDR3 is CASTPRFREAAQHF. CDR3 bases: TGTGCCAGCACCCCCCGTTTCAGGGAGGCAGCCCAGCATTTT.

The V call is TRBV6-5, the J call TRBJ2-1; TRBD1 is a possible D gene (5 bases). Germline CDR1 and CDR2: MNHEY and SVGAGI. The CDR3 has 12 amino acids. The V end lost 7 bases, the J end lost 6 bases, and 10 bases lay between the germline ends. Here the CDR3 reads CASTDTSNEQFF. DNA of the CDR3: TGTGCCAGCACGGACACGAGCAATGAGCAGTTCTTC.

The chain employs TRBV2 and TRBJ2-1; D is ambiguous. The CDR3 runs 15 residues. Per the germline V gene, CDR1 is SNHLY and CDR2 is FYNNEI. Trimming stripped 1 base from V and 3 bases from J, with 10 bases between. CDR3 DNA sequence: TGTGCCAGCAGTGAAGTCATATACGGCTACAATGAGCAGTTCTTC. Its protein product is CASSEVIYGYNEQFF.

J is TRBJ2-3 and V is TRBV19; 7 bases fit TRBD2. This CDR3 is built from 15 residues. The ends lost 5 bases at V and 0 bases at J; junction bases unmatched: 5. Germline CDR1 and CDR2: LNHDA and SQIVND (reference sequence). Here the CDR3 DNA reads TGTGCCAGTAGTCGGAGCGGGACGAGCACAGATACGCAGTATTTT. It is translated as CASSRSGTSTDTQYF.

This chain uses TRBV11-2 with TRBJ2-1; 8 bases fit TRBD2. This CDR3 is built from 17 residues. V was pared by 2 bases and J by 2 bases, with 8 bases of the junction left unmatched. Germline assignment: CDR1 SGHAT and CDR2 FQNNGV. The DNA for the CDR3 is TGTGCCAGCAGCTTACTCTTCGGGACTAGACCCTACAATGAGCAGTTCTTC. Amino acids: CASSLLFGTRPYNEQFF.

The V gene is TRBV12-3 or TRBV12-4, the J gene TRBJ2-7; D is possibly TRBD2 (5 bases). The CDR3 consists of 13 residues. The germline V and J ends were trimmed by 1 base and 4 bases, with 8 bases remaining between them. The CDR3 loop is CASSLGRRYEQYF. CDR3 DNA sequence: TGTGCCAGCAGTTTAGGCAGGAGGTACGAGCAGTACTTC.

In this sample, this clone turned up a few times. The chain carries TRBV7-3 and TRBJ2-7; TRBD1 aligns across 8 bases. Trimming at V came to 4 bases and at J to 2 bases, leaving 7 bases not matched to a gene. Looked up from germline, CDR1 is SGHTA and CDR2 is FQGTGA. The CDR3 extends over 15 amino acids. DNA of the CDR3: TGTGCCAGCAGCTCGTTCGGGACAGGAGCCTACGAGCAGTACTTC. The encoded protein is CASSSFGTGAYEQYF.

The J gene is TRBJ2-3, the V gene TRBV3-1 (or the pseudogene TRBV3-2), with D possibly matching TRBD2 (5 bases). The CDR3 is made up of 15 amino acids. The germline V and J ends were trimmed by 1 base and 2 bases, with 10 bases remaining between them. Germline values: CDR1 LGHDT, CDR2 YNNKEL (reference sequence). The CDR3 DNA is TGTGCCAGCAGCCAAGTCGTCGGGGTCACAGATACGCAGTATTTT. As protein: CASSQVVGVTDTQYF.

In nucleotides, the CDR3 is TGTGCCAGCTATAGCTGGGACTTGAGCTACAATGAGCAGTTCTTC. Its protein product is CASYSWDLSYNEQFF. The chain couples TRBV3-1 (or the pseudogene TRBV3-2) to TRBJ2-1; perhaps TRBD2 as D (6 bases). Germline CDR1 LGHDT, CDR2 YNNKEL (reference sequence). This CDR3 region has 15 residues. V was pared by 8 bases and J by 3 bases, with 17 bases between.

There are a few counts of this clone. This chain joins TRBV9 and TRBJ2-1; weak D call: TRBD2 (5 bases). Germline V gene sequence: CDR1 SGDLS, CDR2 YYNGEE. This CDR3 comprises 13 residues. Trimming removed 0 bases from V and 9 bases from J, with 10 bases in between. CDR3 amino acids: CASSVAQRGEQFF. The CDR3 DNA is TGTGCCAGCAGCGTAGCTCAACGGGGTGAGCAGTTCTTC.

This chain uses TRBV15 with TRBJ2-7; a weak D match, TRBD1 (5 bases). The length of the CDR3 is 15 residues. Trimming pared 0 bases from V and 1 base from J, leaving 10 bases between. In germline, CDR1 is LNHNV, CDR2 YYDKDF (reference sequence). CDR3 protein: CATSREQGQSYEQYF. The CDR3 bases are TGTGCCACCAGCAGAGAGCAGGGTCAGTCCTACGAGCAGTACTTC.

The rearrangement links TRBV30 to TRBJ2-1; 8 bases map to TRBD2. Trimming cost V 0 bases and J 8 bases; bases outside gene matches: 9. The CDR3 has 15 amino acids. Germline CDR1 is GTSNPN and CDR2 is SVGIG (reference sequence). As DNA, the CDR3 is TGTGCCTGGAGTGTGGGGACTAGAATTTTCCATGAGCAGTTCTTC. This gives the protein CAWSVGTRIFHEQFF.

This clone came up once. This chain connects TRBV30 to TRBJ1-2; D is uncertain. Germline V gene data show CDR1 as GTSNPN and CDR2 as SVGIG (reference sequence). With 4 bases removed from V and 0 bases from J, the gap between germline ends came to 12 bases. There are 14 residues in the CDR3. CDR3 in DNA: TGTGCCTGGAAGATTGGGCCCACTAACTATGGCTACACCTTC. It encodes CAWKIGPTNYGYTF.

The V and J genes are TRBV28 and TRBJ1-1, with a weak D call TRBD1 (5 bases). The germline V and J ends were trimmed by 0 bases and 7 bases, with 18 bases remaining between them. This CDR3 has 16 amino acids. CDR1 and CDR2 from the germline V gene are MDHEN and SYDVKM. The CDR3 DNA reads as TGTGCCAGCAGTTTATGGGCGACAGAAGATAAAGGTGAAGCTTTCTTT. Its protein is CASSLWATEDKGEAFF.

This chain connects TRBV28 to TRBJ1-1; D might be TRBD1 (5 bases). The V end lost 0 bases, the J end lost 5 bases, and 13 bases lay between the germline ends. Germline CDR1 MDHEN, CDR2 SYDVKM. The CDR3 is made up of 15 amino acids. In DNA form, the CDR3 reads TGTGCCAGCAGTTTATGGGGGCGGCGGAATACTGAAGCTTTCTTT. This sequence encodes CASSLWGRRNTEAFF. The complete variable domain, with remaining parts taken from reference TRBV28 and TRBJ1-1, reads DVKVTQSSRYLVKRTGEKVFLECVQDMDHENMFWYRQDPGLGLRLIYFSYDVKMKEKGDIPEGYSVSREKKERFSLILESASTNQTSMYLCASSLWGRRNTEAFFGQGTRLTVV.

This sequence joins TRBV9 and TRBJ1-1; no clear D. The CDR3 contains 14 residues. The germline V and J ends were trimmed by 2 bases and 2 bases, with 10 bases remaining between them. Germline CDR1 reads SGDLS; CDR2 reads YYNGEE. CDR3 nucleotide sequence: TGTGCCAGCAGCGTTTTAACGGGTAACACTGAAGCTTTCTTT. Encoded protein: CASSVLTGNTEAFF.